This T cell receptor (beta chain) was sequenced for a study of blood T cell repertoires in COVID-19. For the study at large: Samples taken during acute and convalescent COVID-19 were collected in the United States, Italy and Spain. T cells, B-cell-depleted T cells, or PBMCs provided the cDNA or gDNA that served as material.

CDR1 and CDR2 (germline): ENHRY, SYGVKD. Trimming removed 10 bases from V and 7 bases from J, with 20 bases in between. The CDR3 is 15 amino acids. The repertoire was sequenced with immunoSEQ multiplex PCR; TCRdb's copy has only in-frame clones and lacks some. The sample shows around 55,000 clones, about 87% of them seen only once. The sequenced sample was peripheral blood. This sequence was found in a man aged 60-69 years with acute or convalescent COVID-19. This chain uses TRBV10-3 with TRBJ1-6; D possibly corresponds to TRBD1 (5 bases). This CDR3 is CASQPTQGRNSPLHF. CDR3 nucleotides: TGTGCCAGCCAACCGACCCAGGGAAGGAATTCACCCCTCCACTTT.